The text below deals with one TCR beta chain. Its antigen is as yet unknown. The sample originates from a study of T cell therapy after organ transplantation. Study-level information: Up to 6 doses were given at 2-week intervals. Study conclusions and caveats: Concurrent antirejection and antiviral drugs remain unassessed confounders.

The assay was immunoSEQ multiplex PCR, and TCRdb's table has in-frame clones only and misses some. This table holds 51,000 or so clones, less than 95% found once. The germline CDR1 and CDR2 sequences are SGHRS and YFSETQ. The CDR3 has 16 amino acids. V gave up 4 bases and J gave up 1 base; unmatched junction bases: 2. Drug-resistant or recurrent cytomegalovirus affected these solid-organ transplant recipient patients. V gene TRBV5-1 combines with J gene TRBJ2-1, with 13 bases identical to TRBD2. The TCR was taken from a human patient who had received a solid organ transplant and had CMV disease. Here the sequenced sample was CD8+ T cells from blood, taken before autologous CMV-specific T cell therapy. The CDR3 protein is CASSPTSGRSYNEQFF. The CDR3 region has the DNA TGCGCCAGCAGCCCGACTAGCGGGAGGTCCTACAATGAGCAGTTCTTC.